These 22 T cell receptor beta chains came from one sample sequenced in a study of cytomegalovirus exposure and HLA in healthy donors. Sequenced by immunoSEQ multiplex PCR; TCRdb stores in-frame clones only, minus some. The sample lists roughly 200,000 clones, around 82% occurring once. Material for sequencing was PBMCs. The source is a woman aged 18-30 years in good health and CMV-seropositive.

This chain links TRBV27 with TRBJ1-3, with D possibly matching TRBD1 (5 bases). CDR3 size: 16 residues. From germline, CDR1 is MNHEY and CDR2 SMNVEV (reference sequence). Trimming took off 0 bases at V and 0 bases at J, with 9 bases between the two ends. Here the CDR3 reads CASSLSGLGSGNTIYF. As DNA, the CDR3 is TGTGCCAGCAGTTTATCGGGACTGGGCTCTGGAAACACCATATATTTT.

This clone occurred a few times. The chain carries TRBV9 and TRBJ1-5; D uncertain. Germline V gene data show CDR1 as SGDLS and CDR2 as YYNGEE. V was pared by 4 bases and J by 13 bases, with 21 bases between. The CDR3 runs to 14 residues. The CDR3 reads CASSPPFLRGSQHF. The DNA of the CDR3 is TGTGCCAGCAGCCCCCCGTTTCTGCGCGGTTCACAGCATTTT.

The chain couples TRBV27 to TRBJ1-6; D not resolved. CDR1 is MNHEY and CDR2 is SMNVEV in the germline V gene (reference sequence). The ends were cut back, 2 bases at V and 7 bases at J, with 12 bases in the middle. CDR3 length: 15 residues. The CDR3 DNA follows: TGTGCCAGCAGTTTAGGTATCCCAGGCAATTCACCCCTCCACTTT. Its translation: CASSLGIPGNSPLHF.

The chain combines TRBV6-5 with TRBJ1-6; possible D gene TRBD1, 5 bases. The V gene lost 4 bases and the J gene lost 6 bases, with 16 bases spanning the gap. Germline-derived CDR1 and CDR2 are MNHEY and SVGAGI. The CDR3 contains 16 residues. The CDR3 sequence is CASSLVPRQGNSPLHF. CDR3 nucleotides: TGTGCCAGCAGTTTAGTCCCCCGGCAGGGTAATTCACCCCTCCACTTT.

This clone was detected a few times. This sequence joins TRBV2 and TRBJ1-2; a possible D gene is TRBD1 (6 bases). CDR1 is SNHLY and CDR2 is FYNNEI in the germline V gene. The V end was cut by 8 bases, the J end by 8 bases, with 9 bases between. This CDR3 comprises 10 residues. This chain's CDR3 is CASQGWGYTF. As DNA, the CDR3 is TGTGCCAGCCAGGGGTGGGGCTACACCTTC.

The genes are TRBV9 and TRBJ2-3, with 8 bases aligning to TRBD2. The CDR3 contains 16 residues. The trim removed 3 bases at V and 5 bases at J, leaving 11 bases unmatched. The germline CDR1 and CDR2 sequences are SGDLS and YYNGEE. CDR3 loop: CASSAGGGGPRDTQYF. The CDR3 nucleotides read TGTGCCAGCAGCGCCGGGGGCGGGGGGCCTCGAGATACGCAGTATTTT.

The CDR3 DNA follows: TGCGCCAGCAGCTTGGCAGGACAGTCTGTTGCTTTCTTT. Translating gives CASSLAGQSVAFF. The V gene is TRBV5-1, the J gene TRBJ1-1, with D possibly TRBD1 on 6 matching bases. V was trimmed by 0 bases and J by 11 bases, leaving 14 bases between them. The CDR3 runs 13 residues. Germline-derived CDR1 and CDR2 are SGHRS and YFSETQ.

The chain joins TRBV19 to TRBJ1-3; 8 bases fit TRBD1. V gave up 7 bases and J gave up 1 base; unmatched junction bases: 12. Germline assignment: CDR1 LNHDA and CDR2 SQIVND (reference sequence). The length of the CDR3 is 17 residues. The CDR3 reads CASTPLGQVGSGNTIYF. For the CDR3, the DNA is TGTGCCAGTACCCCACTGGGACAGGTCGGATCTGGAAACACCATATATTTT. Together with reference TRBV19 and TRBJ1-3, the CDR3 gives the full variable domain: DGGITQSPKYLFRKEGQNVTLSCEQNLNHDAMYWYRQDPGQGLRLIYYSQIVNDFQKGDIAEGYSVSREKKESFPLTVTSAQKNPTAFYLCASTPLGQVGSGNTIYFGEGSWLTVV.

This clone was detected a few times. DNA of the CDR3: TGTGCCAGCAGCTCGGGACAGCCCGGGGTCTACACCTTC. Its protein is CASSSGQPGVYTF. J is TRBJ1-2 and V is TRBV7-3; 7 bases agree with TRBD1. V gave up 4 bases and J gave up 10 bases; unmatched junction bases: 9. From germline, CDR1 is SGHTA and CDR2 FQGTGA. This CDR3 region has 13 residues.

The chain couples TRBV5-1 to TRBJ1-2, with TRBD1 matching over 9 bases. Per germline, CDR1 SGHRS and CDR2 YFSETQ. The V and J ends lost 0 bases and 2 bases, in that order; junction bases with no gene match: 2. The CDR3 is 15 amino acids. In nucleotides, the CDR3 is TGCGCCAGCAGCTTGGCCGGGACAGGGAACTATGGCTACACCTTC. Its protein product is CASSLAGTGNYGYTF.

V usage is TRBV19 and J usage is TRBJ1-4; 9 nucleotides align to TRBD1. CDR3 length: 15 residues. Germline V gene data show CDR1 as LNHDA and CDR2 as SQIVND (reference sequence). The trim removed 9 bases at V and 4 bases at J, leaving 9 bases unmatched. The CDR3 DNA sequence: TGTGCCAGCCGGGACAGGGTTTCGGGTAATGAAAAACTGTTTTTT. Protein sequence: CASRDRVSGNEKLFF.

V is TRBV27 and J is TRBJ2-3; 7 positions match TRBD1. The ends lost 7 bases at V and 1 base at J; junction bases unmatched: 5. Per germline, CDR1 MNHEY and CDR2 SMNVEV (reference sequence). CDR3 length equals 14 residues. CDR3: CASKDRARTDTQYF. CDR3 DNA: TGTGCCAGCAAAGACAGGGCTCGCACAGATACGCAGTATTTT.

This clone has a handful of counts. V gene TRBV29-1 combines with J gene TRBJ2-5, with 9 bases matching TRBD1. Germline CDR1 reads SQVTM; CDR2 reads ANQGSEA. CDR3 size: 13 residues. V lost 7 bases, J lost 5 bases, and 8 bases stayed unmatched. The CDR3 DNA follows: TGCAGCGCACTGGGACAGGGCGGCGAGACCCAGTACTTC. Protein: CSALGQGGETQYF.

V and J are TRBV5-1 and TRBJ2-3; no definite D call. CDR3 size: 15 residues. CDR1 SGHRS and CDR2 YFSETQ come from the germline V gene. V lost 0 bases and J lost 6, with 14 bases in between. The CDR3 reads CASSLGWRIEDTQYF. CDR3 nucleotide sequence: TGCGCCAGCAGCTTGGGGTGGCGGATTGAGGATACGCAGTATTTT.

This clone has only one observation. V and J are TRBV9 and TRBJ2-3, with 7 bases lining up with TRBD2. CDR3 size: 14 residues. Germline CDR1 SGDLS, CDR2 YYNGEE. The V and J ends lost 7 bases and 4 bases, in that order; junction bases with no gene match: 9. Here the CDR3 reads CASGTSAPPDTQYF. The CDR3 bases are TGTGCCAGCGGAACTAGCGCCCCCCCAGATACGCAGTATTTT. The whole variable domain, filled in from reference TRBV9 and TRBJ2-3, reads DSGVTQTPKHLITATGQRVTLRCSPRSGDLSVYWYQQSLDQGLQFLIQYYNGEERAKGNILERFSAQQFPDLHSELNLSSLELGDSALYFCASGTSAPPDTQYFGPGTRLTVL.

The chain couples TRBV5-1 to TRBJ1-4; tentative D call: TRBD1 (5 bases). CDR1 and CDR2 from the germline V gene are SGHRS and YFSETQ. Trimming stripped 0 bases from V and 2 bases from J, with 23 bases between. The CDR3 consists of 20 residues. CDR3 in DNA: TGCGCCAGCAGCTTGGGGGGAGCAGGGAGGATTTGGTCGACTAATGAAAAACTGTTTTTT. The encoded protein is CASSLGGAGRIWSTNEKLFF.

This rearrangement joins TRBV7-8 to TRBJ1-2, with 10 bases matching TRBD1. Trimming cost V 5 bases and J 4 bases; bases outside gene matches: 16. Germline CDR1 reads SGHVS; CDR2 reads FQNEAQ. This CDR3 contains 18 residues. This CDR3 reads CASSVLSGTGARGYGYTF. The CDR3 DNA follows: TGTGCCAGCAGCGTATTATCCGGGACAGGGGCGCGGGGCTATGGCTACACCTTC.

This chain joins TRBV7-9 and TRBJ1-4, with D possibly being TRBD1 (6 bases). Trimming stripped 1 base from V and 7 bases from J, with 10 bases between. The CDR3 totals 14 residues. CDR1 SEHNR and CDR2 FQNEAQ come from the germline V gene (reference sequence). The CDR3 DNA reads TGTGCCAGCAGCTTAGAGGACAGCTTTGAAAAACTGTTTTTT. Its translation is CASSLEDSFEKLFF.

The chain couples TRBV19 to TRBJ1-5; D is possibly TRBD1 (6 bases). CDR1 is LNHDA and CDR2 is SQIVND in the germline V gene (reference sequence). The CDR3 is 15 amino acids. The germline V and J ends were trimmed by 4 bases and 3 bases, with 13 bases remaining between them. The CDR3 sequence: CASSKMTGPNQPQHF. The CDR3 DNA reads as TGTGCCAGTAGTAAGATGACAGGACCCAATCAGCCCCAGCATTTT.

This chain connects TRBV4-1 to TRBJ1-2, with unresolved D. Germline lookup yields CDR1 MGHRA and CDR2 YSYEKL. The ends were cut back, 1 base at V and 4 bases at J, with 10 bases in the middle. There are 14 residues in the CDR3. CDR3 in amino acids: CASSQVTRSYGYTF. The CDR3 region has the DNA TGCGCCAGCAGCCAAGTTACCCGGAGCTATGGCTACACCTTC.

CDR3 nucleotide sequence: TGTGCCAGCAGTGAAGGAAAAGGGAGCATGTACGAGCAGTACTTC. Residues: CASSEGKGSMYEQYF. This chain links TRBV25-1 with TRBJ2-7, with TRBD2 as a possible D gene (5 bases). Germline loops: CDR1 MGHDK, CDR2 SYGVNS. The CDR3 sequence is 15 residues long. Trimming pared 2 bases from V and 4 bases from J, leaving 15 bases between.

In nucleotides, the CDR3 is TGTGCCAGCAGCAAAGACGGAGATGCCACAGATACGCAGTATTTT. Translation: CASSKDGDATDTQYF. The rearrangement links TRBV11-3 to TRBJ2-3; D remains unclear. CDR3 length: 15 residues. V lost 5 bases and J lost 2, with 14 bases in between. Per germline, CDR1 SGHNT and CDR2 YENEEA.